This T cell receptor (beta chain) was recovered during a study of radiation and T cells in renal cell carcinoma. Study results and limitations: In blood, top tumor clones expanded by 2 weeks, shrinking by 4.

The time point was: baseline pretreatment blood. Treatment here: 15 Gy SBRT to primary tumor, nephrectomy 4 weeks later. The CDR3 is made up of 16 amino acids. Trimming shortened V by 1 base and J by 1 base, and 13 bases separated the two germline ends. Per the germline V gene, CDR1 is SGHTA and CDR2 is FQGTGA. Only in-frame clones appear in the TCRdb table, and some are missing; sequencing was by immunoSEQ multiplex PCR. The sample carries about 130,000 clones, 70% to 90% recorded once. With respect to this clone: Its antigen is not known.

The chain combines TRBV7-3 with TRBJ2-5; D remains ambiguous. The receptor was isolated from a woman aged 45-65 years with renal cell carcinoma. Sequenced here: blood, sampled from a patient whose treatment included radiotherapy and nephrectomy. The CDR3 loop reads CASSLSGSVTQETQYF. For the CDR3, the DNA is TGTGCCAGCAGCTTAAGTGGCAGCGTAACCCAAGAGACCCAGTACTTC.